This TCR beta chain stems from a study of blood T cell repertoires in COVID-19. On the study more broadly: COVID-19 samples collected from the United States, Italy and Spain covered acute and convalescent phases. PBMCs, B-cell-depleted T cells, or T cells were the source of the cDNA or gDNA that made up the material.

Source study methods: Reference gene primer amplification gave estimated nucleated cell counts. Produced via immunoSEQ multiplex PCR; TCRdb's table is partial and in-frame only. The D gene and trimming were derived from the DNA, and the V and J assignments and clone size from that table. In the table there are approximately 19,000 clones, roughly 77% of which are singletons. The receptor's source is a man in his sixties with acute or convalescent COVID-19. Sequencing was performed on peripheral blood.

The CDR3 DNA reads TGCGCCAGCAGAACACAGGTCACTGAAGCTTTCTTT. It yields the protein CASRTQVTEAFF. The chain has TRBV10-1 and TRBJ1-1, with a possible D match to TRBD1 (5 bases). The CDR3 has 12 amino acids. Germline CDR1 WNHNN, CDR2 SYGVQD (reference sequence). The V end was cut by 6 bases, the J end by 4 bases, with 9 bases between.